The present T cell receptor beta chain was sequenced within a study of blood T cell repertoires in COVID-19. The germline V gene has CDR1 SGDLS and CDR2 YYNGEE. Trimming removed 3 bases from V and 9 bases from J; junction bases left unmatched: 9. CDR3 length equals 14 residues. Original handling: Amplification of reference gene primers was used by the study to estimate nucleated cell counts. Repertoires were generated with immunoSEQ multiplex PCR, while TCRdb's copy carries only in-frame clones and drops some. V and J calls and clone size are given by that table; D and trimming were obtained from the DNA. The repertoire holds some 100,000 clones, around nine tenths seen once, with 10% in the top ten.

The chain carries TRBV9 and TRBJ2-1; 7 positions match TRBD1. This TCR derives from a man aged 50-60 years with acute or convalescent COVID-19. Specimen: peripheral blood. CDR3 nucleotide sequence: TGTGCCAGCAGCGCAGACAGGGCCCTCGGTGAGCAGTTCTTC. Translation gives CASSADRALGEQFF.